The rows below give T cell receptor beta chains drawn from one sample of a study of blood T cell repertoires in COVID-19. TCRdb keeps only in-frame clones here, not all; method: immunoSEQ multiplex PCR. Among about 220,000 clones listed, around 83% were seen once. The sequenced material came from PBMCs or T cells enriched from blood (not recorded which). The receptor set was obtained from a woman in her 40s with acute COVID-19. Both conserved end residues are part of each CDR3. A D gene is named only where the DNA matches it firmly. A clone size is listed for some rows: how often the clone was seen (once, few, many), or a class if it is expanded.

size	D	V	J	DNA	CDR3
once	TRBD1	TRBV7-3	TRBJ1-1	TGTGCCAGCGGGCAGGGGGCGAACACTGAAGCTTTCTTT	CASGQGANTEAFF
.	.	TRBV25-1	TRBJ2-1	TGTGCCAGCAGTGAAGGGGGCAGGGTAACGAATGAGCAGTTCTTC	CASSEGGRVTNEQFF
.	.	TRBV12-3/TRBV12-4	TRBJ2-7	TGTGCCAGCAGGATAACAGGGTCCTACGAGCAGTACTTC	CASRITGSYEQYF
.	.	TRBV18	TRBJ2-7	TGTGCCAGCTCACCACCAACAGTCAGTCACGAGCAGTACTTC	CASSPPTVSHEQYF
.	.	TRBV11-2	TRBJ1-3	TGTGCCAGCAGCTTCGTTCCGGGAGCTGGAAACACCATATATTTT	CASSFVPGAGNTIYF
.	.	TRBV4-1	TRBJ2-1	TGCGCCAGCAGCCAAGTAGGGGGACAAGAAAACAATGAGCAGTTCTTC	CASSQVGGQENNEQFF
medium-sized	TRBD1	TRBV27	TRBJ2-2	TGTGCCAGCAGGACAGGGGAGAGCGGGGAGCTGTTTTTT	CASRTGESGELFF
.	TRBD1	TRBV24-1	TRBJ2-5	TGTGCCACCAGTGATGACAGGGGGCCCTGGGAGACCCAGTACTTC	CATSDDRGPWETQYF
few	.	TRBV6-2/TRBV6-3	TRBJ1-2	TGTGCCAGCAGTGCCCCCGGGACTCCTAACCTCTATGGCTACACCTTC	CASSAPGTPNLYGYTF
.	.	TRBV12-3/TRBV12-4	TRBJ2-1	TGTGCCAGCGGCCAACAGGCCTACAATGAGCAGTTCTTC	CASGQQAYNEQFF
.	TRBD1	TRBV19	TRBJ2-7	TGTGCCAGTAGTATTCACAGGGGGACGGAGCAGTACTTC	CASSIHRGTEQYF
many	.	TRBV27	TRBJ1-5	TGTGCCAGCAGTTTGAATTCCTATAGCAATCAGCCCCAGCATTTT	CASSLNSYSNQPQHF
once	TRBD2	TRBV3-1/TRBV3-2	TRBJ2-3	TGTGCCAGCAGCCCCCGGGGAGGGGGCACAGATACGCAGTATTTT	CASSPRGGGTDTQYF
.	TRBD1	TRBV19	TRBJ2-3	TGTGCCAGTAGTATGACAGGGTCAGATACGCAGTATTTT	CASSMTGSDTQYF
.	TRBD2	TRBV20-1	TRBJ2-3	TGCAGTGCTAGTGAGAGCGGGAGCAGAGATACGCAGTATTTT	CSASESGSRDTQYF
.	.	TRBV27	TRBJ2-7	TGTGCCACCCGGTTAACAGGGACGACCTACGAGCAGTACTTC	CATRLTGTTYEQYF
.	.	TRBV28	TRBJ2-5	TGTGCCAGCAGCCCCGGTGGAGAAGAGACCCAGTACTTC	CASSPGGEETQYF
.	.	TRBV9	TRBJ2-3	TGTGCCAGCAGCCGGGAGCCCACAGATACGCAGTATTTT	CASSREPTDTQYF
few	TRBD2	TRBV19	TRBJ2-7	TGTGCCAGCAGAACGTCTAGCGGTACCTACGAGCAGTACTTC	CASRTSSGTYEQYF
.	TRBD1	TRBV6-6	TRBJ2-7	TGTGCCAGCAGTCGAACGGGACAGGGAGTGGGCCACGAGCAGTACTTC	CASSRTGQGVGHEQYF
few	.	TRBV7-8	TRBJ1-2	TGTGCCAGCAGCCCGTACCGACAGAATACTAACTATGGCTACACCTTC	CASSPYRQNTNYGYTF
.	.	TRBV5-1	TRBJ2-1	TGCGCCAGCAGCTTGGGGAGGAGCTCCTACAATGAGCAGTTCTTC	CASSLGRSSYNEQFF
.	.	TRBV28	TRBJ1-1	TGTGCCAGCAGTTTATCAGGGTTGAACACTGAAGCTTTCTTT	CASSLSGLNTEAFF
.	.	TRBV19	TRBJ2-7	TGTGCCAGTAGGGGTAAGGGGGATAGCTCCTACGAGCAGTACTTC	CASRGKGDSSYEQYF
.	TRBD2	TRBV7-9	TRBJ2-3	TGTGCCAGTTCCCCTCCCTTACTAGCGGGAGGAGGAGAGGATACGCAGTATTTT	CASSPPLLAGGGEDTQYF
.	.	TRBV6-6	TRBJ2-3	TGTGCCAGCAGAGACCCAGGTTCGAGCACAGATACGCAGTATTTT	CASRDPGSSTDTQYF
.	.	TRBV18	TRBJ1-5	TGTGCCAGCTCACCGGGCGAGCGGACTAGCAATCAGCCCCAGCATTTT	CASSPGERTSNQPQHF
.	TRBD1	TRBV5-1	TRBJ2-5	TGCGCCAGCAGCTTTACAGGGGGAGAGACCCAGTACTTC	CASSFTGGETQYF
.	TRBD2	TRBV5-4	TRBJ2-7	TGTGCCAGCAGCTTGGGTGGACTAGCGGGAGTAGGAGAGCAGTACTTC	CASSLGGLAGVGEQYF
.	TRBD1	TRBV10-3	TRBJ1-1	TGTGCCATCAGTCCGGAAAGATCAGGGGGCGCAGTTGAAGCTTTCTTT	CAISPERSGGAVEAFF
.	TRBD1	TRBV2	TRBJ1-2	TGTGCCAGCAGTGAAGTGGACAGGGGTAACTATGGCTACACCTTC	CASSEVDRGNYGYTF
.	TRBD2	TRBV15	TRBJ2-3	TGTGCCACCAGCAGGAAGAGCGGGAGGGGAGGAGATACGCAGTATTTT	CATSRKSGRGGDTQYF
.	.	TRBV7-9	TRBJ1-3	TGTGCCAGCAGCTTCGGTCCCACCTCTGGAAACACCATATATTTT	CASSFGPTSGNTIYF
.	TRBD2	TRBV19	TRBJ2-1	TGTGCCAGTAGTATGCAGGCGGGAGGGAGGTATGAGCAGTTCTTC	CASSMQAGGRYEQFF
.	TRBD1	TRBV2	TRBJ1-2	TGTGCCAGCAGCTTACAGGGGCCGGGCTACACCTTC	CASSLQGPGYTF
few	.	TRBV2	TRBJ1-3	TGTGCCAGCAGTGAGGGGCAGGGGAACTCTGGAAACACCATATATTTT	CASSEGQGNSGNTIYF
.	TRBD1	TRBV5-1	TRBJ2-1	TGCGCCAGCAGCTTGGTCGCGACAGGGCTACATGAGCAGTTCTTC	CASSLVATGLHEQFF
.	TRBD1	TRBV7-9	TRBJ2-2	TGTGCCAGCAGGTCCGGGACAGGGCTTCTTACGAACACCGGGGAGCTGTTTTTT	CASRSGTGLLTNTGELFF
.	TRBD1	TRBV20-1	TRBJ2-2	TGCAGTGCTAGTCGGTGGACAGGAGCGAACACCGGGGAGCTGTTTTTT	CSASRWTGANTGELFF
.	.	TRBV6-6	TRBJ1-1	TGTGCCAGCAGTTACCCGACAGAGAACACTGAAGCTTTCTTT	CASSYPTENTEAFF
.	.	TRBV29-1	TRBJ1-2	TGCAGCGTTGAATATCGGGGAACGGCGGGCTACACCTTC	CSVEYRGTAGYTF
few	.	TRBV15	TRBJ2-5	TGTGCCACCGCTCGGGATTATTTTCAAGAGACCCAGTACTTC	CATARDYFQETQYF
once	.	TRBV27	TRBJ2-2	TGTGCCAGCGCTGGGGCAGCGAACACCGGGGAGCTGTTTTTT	CASAGAANTGELFF
.	.	TRBV15	TRBJ1-1	TGTGCCACCAGCACATACAGGGTGAACACTGAAGCTTTCTTT	CATSTYRVNTEAFF
.	TRBD2	TRBV7-2	TRBJ2-1	TGTGCCAGCAGCTCTAGCGGGGGGGTCTACAATGAGCAGTTCTTC	CASSSSGGVYNEQFF
.	.	TRBV28	TRBJ2-4	TGTGCCAGCAGGGAGGGCCGACTAGCCAAAAACATTCAGTACTTC	CASREGRLAKNIQYF
.	TRBD2	TRBV5-1	TRBJ2-7	TGCGCCAGCAGGCGGACTAGCGGAGCCTTCTACGAGCAGTACTTC	CASRRTSGAFYEQYF
once	.	TRBV6-5	TRBJ1-1	TGTGCCAGCAGTTACGCTCCGGTGCGAGGCACTGAAGCTTTCTTT	CASSYAPVRGTEAFF
once	.	TRBV7-3	TRBJ2-2	TGTGCCAGCAGCTTAAACGTCAGGGGGGAGCTGTTTTTT	CASSLNVRGELFF
.	TRBD2	TRBV25-1	TRBJ2-7	TGTGCCAGCAGGGATCTCACGACTAGCGGGAGGTCCGCCGAGCAGTACTTC	CASRDLTTSGRSAEQYF